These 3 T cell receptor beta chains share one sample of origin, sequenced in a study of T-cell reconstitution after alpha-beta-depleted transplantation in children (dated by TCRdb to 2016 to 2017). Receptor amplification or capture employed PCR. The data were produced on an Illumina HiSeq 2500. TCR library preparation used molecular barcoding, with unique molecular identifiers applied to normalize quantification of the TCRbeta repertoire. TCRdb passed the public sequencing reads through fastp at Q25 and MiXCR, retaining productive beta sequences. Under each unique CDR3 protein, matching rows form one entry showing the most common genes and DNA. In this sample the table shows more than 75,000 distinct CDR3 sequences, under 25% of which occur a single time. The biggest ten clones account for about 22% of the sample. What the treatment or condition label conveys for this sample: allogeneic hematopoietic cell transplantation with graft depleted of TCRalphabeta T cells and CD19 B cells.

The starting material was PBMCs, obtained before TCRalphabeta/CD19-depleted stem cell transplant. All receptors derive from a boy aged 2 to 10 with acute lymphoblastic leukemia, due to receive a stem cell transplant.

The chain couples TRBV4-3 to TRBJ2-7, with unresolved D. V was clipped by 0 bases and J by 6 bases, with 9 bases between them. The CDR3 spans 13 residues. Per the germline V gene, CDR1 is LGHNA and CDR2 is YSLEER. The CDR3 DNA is TGCGCCAGCAGCCAAGATAGGCTCCTCGAGCAGTACTTC. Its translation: CASSQDRLLEQYF.

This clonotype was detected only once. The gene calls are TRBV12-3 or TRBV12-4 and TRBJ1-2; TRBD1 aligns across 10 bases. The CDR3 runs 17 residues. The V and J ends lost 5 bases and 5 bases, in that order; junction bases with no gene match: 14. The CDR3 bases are TGTGCCAGCAGTCCCTGGGAGGGACAGGGGCGGCTTTATGGCTACACCTTC. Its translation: CASSPWEGQGRLYGYTF.

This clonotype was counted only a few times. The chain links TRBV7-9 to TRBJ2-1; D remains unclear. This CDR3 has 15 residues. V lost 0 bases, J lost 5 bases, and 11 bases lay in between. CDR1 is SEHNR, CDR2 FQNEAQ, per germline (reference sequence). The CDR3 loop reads CASSLALPRHNEQFF. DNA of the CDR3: TGTGCCAGCAGCTTAGCACTCCCCCGTCACAATGAGCAGTTCTTC.